The T cell receptor beta chain described here comes from a study of Tregs in tolerant kidney transplant recipients (dated by TCRdb to about 2019). Regarding the complete study: TCRbeta sequencing was used in the study to identify donor-specific regulatory T cells before combined kidney and bone marrow transplantation, and the identified cells were then tracked after transplant. Broad study findings and their caveats: Expanding Tregs with activated donor B cells appeared to identify the most biologically relevant and donor-specific TCRbeta repertoire. Donor-specific Treg expansion exceeded global Treg expansion in tolerant patients, suggesting antigen-driven rather than nonspecific expansion. For some patients the PCR primers changed over time, which made it impossible to compare the samples from those patients at the nucleotide level. Biological reproducibility was not examined directly, but technical replication error appeared to be minimal. Because only a small number of patients were included, the study had limitations, and the results will need to be validated in larger populations as well as under other immunosuppression protocols.

Genomic DNA was extracted from sorted cells with the QIAGEN DNeasy Blood and Tissue Kit for TCRbeta CDR3 sequencing. High-throughput TCRbeta CDR3 sequencing, including PCR amplification with bias correction and internal controls, was performed commercially through immunoSEQ. As for how the authors treated the data: Unique productive TCRbeta sequences were defined by CDR3 nucleotide sequence when primers matched and otherwise by CDR3 amino acid sequence together with Vbeta and Jbeta genes. Sorting error was corrected by removing sequences shared between sorted populations at a frequency ratio of 2:1 or less, and the remaining shared sequences were assigned to the higher population. Sequences were defined as donor-reactive when expanded at least 5-fold in CFSE-low cells versus unstimulated cells and present at a frequency of at least 0.01% in CFSE-low cells. Repertoire divergence was quantified by Jensen-Shannon divergence calculated from the top 100 TCRbeta sequences ranked by frequency. For any sample with multiple sequencing runs, sorting error was corrected in each run separately before the runs were pooled. The table was pulled from immuneACCESS by TCRdb, which kept in-frame rearrangements only. Such tables lose some clones; where checked, under half of the loss comes from unresolved V genes, and the rest has no known cause. V and J calls and clone size follow that table, whereas D and trimming were derived from the DNA. The table kept for this sample lists 6,200 or so clones. The top ten clones comprise roughly 6% of the sample.

Frequency alone marks this clone as medium-sized (0.01 to 0.1%); no count is stored. It has no known antigen specificity. Coverage ceases 3 residues before the CDR3 finishes, and the germline J gene fills in the end. CDR1 and CDR2 (SGHTA, FQGTGA) derive from the germline V gene. V is pruned by 5 bases and J by 5 bases, leaving 8 bases of the junction without a gene match. Measured from the cysteine to the phenylalanine, the CDR3 is 15 residues long. Only the CDR3 bases that were read are kept: 36 of them, in frame from base 1. In the paper's terms, the time point label means: 6 months after combined kidney and bone marrow transplant. Related donors were used in the transplants with nonmyeloablative bone marrow transplantation, and mixed chimerism was transient in the human trials. Thawed PBMCs were FACS-sorted into unstimulated Tregs (CD4+CD25+CD127-), CD4+ non-Tregs (CD4+CD25-), CD4 cells and CD8 cells. The patients were a few recipients of combined kidney and bone marrow transplants from the ITN036ST trial, and samples were available only for these trial subjects. Healthy control blood was processed to PBMCs with a Ficoll density gradient and then cryopreserved, whereas patient PBMCs were collected both before and after transplant.

Sequences were derived from CD4+ T cells from blood (PBMCs), sampled 6 months after the transplant. The TCR sequence derives from a human patient who received a combined kidney and bone marrow transplant. After a transplant, some T cells may be the graft donor's own cells. This chain is built from TRBV7-3 and TRBJ2-7, and TRBD2 aligns with 11 junction nucleotides. The CDR3 DNA, read in part, is TGTGCCAGCAGCCCTACGGCTAGCGGGAGGAACGAG. Its protein reads: CASSPTASGRNE. The entire CDR3 protein reads CASSPTASGRNEQYF.